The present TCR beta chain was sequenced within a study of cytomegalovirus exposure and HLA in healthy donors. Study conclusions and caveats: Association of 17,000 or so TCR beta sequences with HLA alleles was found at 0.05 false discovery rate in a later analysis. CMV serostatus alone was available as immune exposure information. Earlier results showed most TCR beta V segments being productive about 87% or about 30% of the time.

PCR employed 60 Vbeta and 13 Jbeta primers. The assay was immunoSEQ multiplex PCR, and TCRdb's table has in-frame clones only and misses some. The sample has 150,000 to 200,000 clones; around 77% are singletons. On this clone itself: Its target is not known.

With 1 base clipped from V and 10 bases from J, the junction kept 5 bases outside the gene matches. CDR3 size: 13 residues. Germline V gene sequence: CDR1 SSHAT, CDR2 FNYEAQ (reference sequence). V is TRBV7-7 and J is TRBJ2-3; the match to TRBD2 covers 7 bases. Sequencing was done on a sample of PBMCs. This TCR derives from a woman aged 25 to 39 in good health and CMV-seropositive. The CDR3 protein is CASSLGSGGSQYF. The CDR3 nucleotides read TGTGCCAGCAGCTTAGGTTCGGGGGGTTCGCAGTATTTT. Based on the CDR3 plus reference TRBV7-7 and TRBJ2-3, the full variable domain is GAGVSQSPRYKVTKRGQDVTLRCDPISSHATLYWYQQALGQGPEFLTYFNYEAQPDKSGLPSDRFSAERPEGSISTLTIQRTEQRDSAMYRCASSLGSGGSQYFGPGTRLTVL.